These 10 T cell receptor beta chains originate from one sample sequenced in a study of blood T cell repertoires in COVID-19. Repertoires were generated with immunoSEQ multiplex PCR, while TCRdb's copy carries only in-frame clones and drops some. The top ten clones hold about 4.1% of a sample with 95,000 to 150,000 clones, roughly 89% of them seen once. The specimen sequenced was peripheral blood. These receptors all come from a man between 40 and 49 years old with acute or convalescent COVID-19.

The chain joins TRBV18 to TRBJ1-1, with D uncertain. Trimming left V 1 base short and J 1 base short, with 7 bases between. CDR3 length equals 14 residues. CDR1 KGHSH and CDR2 LQKENI come from the germline V gene. The CDR3 region has the DNA TGTGCCAGCTCACCACTCGCGAGGAACACTGAAGCTTTCTTT. This codes for CASSPLARNTEAFF.

The rearrangement uses TRBV9 and TRBJ1-6, with no clear D. Germline lookup yields CDR1 SGDLS and CDR2 YYNGEE. Trimming left V 1 base short and J 5 bases short, with 7 bases between. CDR3 size: 14 residues. In DNA, the CDR3 is TGTGCCAGCAGCGTACAGGTCGATAATTCACCCCTCCACTTT. Protein sequence: CASSVQVDNSPLHF.

The chain is built from TRBV6-6 and TRBJ1-2; 11 bases match TRBD1. The CDR3 covers 14 residues. Germline CDR1 reads MNHNY; CDR2 reads SVGAGI (reference sequence). V dropped 8 bases and J dropped 8; count of bases not matched to a gene: 10. This CDR3 reads CASGEGQGARGYTF. DNA of the CDR3: TGTGCCAGCGGCGAAGGACAGGGGGCGCGAGGCTACACCTTC.

This clone has just one count. The J gene is TRBJ2-1, the V gene TRBV9, with 10 positions matching TRBD2. Trimming at V came to 4 bases and at J to 7 bases, leaving 11 bases not matched to a gene. Germline CDR1 and CDR2: SGDLS and YYNGEE. The CDR3 spans 16 residues. CDR3 loop: CASSPGLAGVMNEQFF. The CDR3 bases are TGTGCCAGCAGCCCAGGGCTAGCGGGAGTGATGAATGAGCAGTTCTTC.

This rearrangement joins TRBV7-2 to TRBJ2-3, with 12 bases lining up with TRBD2. Losses at the gene ends were 1 base for V and 4 bases for J; bases not matched to a gene: 9. Germline V gives CDR1 SGHTA, CDR2 FQGNSA. The CDR3 spans 18 residues. CDR3 protein: CASSLDGGTSGPADTQYF. CDR3 DNA sequence: TGTGCCAGCAGCTTAGATGGGGGGACTAGCGGGCCCGCAGATACGCAGTATTTT.

Only one count was recorded for this clone. The genes are TRBV23-1 and TRBJ2-5, with 7 bases fitting TRBD1. TRBV23-1 is an ORF for which the function is uncertain. V shed 3 bases, J shed 4 bases, and the junction held 14 bases outside the gene matches. CDR3 length: 17 residues. The CDR3 is CASSQPLTQGDTETQYF. CDR3 nucleotides: TGCGCCAGCAGTCAGCCCCTCACTCAGGGGGATACAGAGACCCAGTACTTC.

The chain combines TRBV6-2 or TRBV6-3 with TRBJ2-5, with 10 bases aligning to TRBD2. This CDR3 is 18 amino acids long. The germline gives CDR1 MNHEY, CDR2 SVGEGT. V was pared by 0 bases and J by 6 bases, with 13 bases of the junction left unmatched. The CDR3 is CASSYSLAGVLASKTQYF. CDR3 DNA: TGTGCCAGCAGTTACTCCCTAGCGGGAGTGCTGGCATCGAAGACCCAGTACTTC.

The chain joins TRBV5-6 to TRBJ1-2, with 7 bases aligning to TRBD1. The CDR3 has 15 residues. Germline V gene sequence: CDR1 SGHDT, CDR2 YYEEEE. V shed 1 base and J 4 bases; nucleotides not matched to a gene: 7. The CDR3 here is CASSLQAGGGYGYTF. The CDR3 region has the DNA TGTGCCAGCAGCTTGCAGGCAGGGGGTGGCTATGGCTACACCTTC.

Notes on this clone: The same CDR3 also results from other DNA sequences found in this sample. The chain combines TRBV18 with TRBJ1-1; a possible D gene is TRBD1 (6 bases). Germline assignment: CDR1 KGHSH and CDR2 LQKENI. Trimming removed 4 bases at V and 4 bases at J, with 13 bases between. The CDR3 sequence is 14 residues long. CDR3 DNA sequence: TGTGCCAGCTCACTGGAGCAGGGGAGCACTGAAGCTTTCTTT. The encoded protein is CASSLEQGSTEAFF.

This clone was seen once. The J gene is TRBJ1-1, the V gene TRBV5-1, with 7 bases lining up with TRBD1. CDR3 length: 13 amino acids. V gave up 2 bases and J gave up 8 bases; unmatched junction bases: 6. Germline V gives CDR1 SGHRS, CDR2 YFSETQ. CDR3 DNA sequence: TGCGCCAGCAGCTTCCGGGACAGCTCAGAAGCTTTCTTT. This codes for CASSFRDSSEAFF.